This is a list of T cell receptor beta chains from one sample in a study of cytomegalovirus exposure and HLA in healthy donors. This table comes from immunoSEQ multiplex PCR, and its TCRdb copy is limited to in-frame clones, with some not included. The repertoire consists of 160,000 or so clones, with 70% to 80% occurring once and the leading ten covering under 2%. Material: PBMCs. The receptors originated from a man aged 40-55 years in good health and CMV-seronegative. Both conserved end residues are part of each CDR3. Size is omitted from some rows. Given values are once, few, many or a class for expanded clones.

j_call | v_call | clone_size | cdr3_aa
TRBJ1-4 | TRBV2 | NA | CASGQVVEKLFF
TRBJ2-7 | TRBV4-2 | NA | CASSQETGDEQYF
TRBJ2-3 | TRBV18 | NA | CASSPTGGPVDTQYF
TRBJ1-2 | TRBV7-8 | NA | CASSPPREPYGYTF
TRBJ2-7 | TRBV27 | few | CATRTSGTYEQYF
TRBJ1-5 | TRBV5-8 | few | CASSPAWDSPYQPQHF
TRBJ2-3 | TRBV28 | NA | CASSFTGGGRGTDTQYF
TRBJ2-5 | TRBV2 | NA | CASSENDRVLQETQYF
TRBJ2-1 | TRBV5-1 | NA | CASSLDQHYNEQFF
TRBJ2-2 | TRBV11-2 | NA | CATRGTGVTGELFF
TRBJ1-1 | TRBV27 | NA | CASSLSRVYEAFF
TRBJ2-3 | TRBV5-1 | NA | CASSLELAGVGDTQYF
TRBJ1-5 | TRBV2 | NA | CASRFGQPDQPQHF
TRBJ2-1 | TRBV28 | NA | CASSFQDSGQYNEQFF
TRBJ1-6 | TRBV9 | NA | CASSVEGPAKGSSYNSPLHF
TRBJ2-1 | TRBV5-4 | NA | CASSLTSGRAKDEQFF
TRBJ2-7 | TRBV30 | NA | CAWSLDRDGFKYF
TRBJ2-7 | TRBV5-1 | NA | CASSPERIGTNSYEQYF
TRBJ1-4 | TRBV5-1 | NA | CASSSGQGSEKLFF
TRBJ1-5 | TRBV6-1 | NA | CASSELAGGGGPYQPQHF
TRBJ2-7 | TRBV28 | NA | CASSLAASGDHEQYF
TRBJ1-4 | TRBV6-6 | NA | CASSVGGANEKLFF
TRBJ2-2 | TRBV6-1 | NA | CASHDRVTGELFF
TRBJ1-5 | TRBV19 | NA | CASSLSDRDGQPQHF
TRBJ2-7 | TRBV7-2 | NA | CASSLERLAEQYF
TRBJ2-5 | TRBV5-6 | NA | CASSPGLLYQETQYF
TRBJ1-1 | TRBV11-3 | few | CASSLAGTEAFF
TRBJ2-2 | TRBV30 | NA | CAWSVGGTGELFF
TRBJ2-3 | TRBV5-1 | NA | CASSMAGTLYSDTQYF
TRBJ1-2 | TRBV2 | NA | CASTISGTGVYGGYTF
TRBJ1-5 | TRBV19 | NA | CASSIARLEQPQHF
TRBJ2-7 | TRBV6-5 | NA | CASSYSPGQGDEQYF
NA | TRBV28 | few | CASDPGTSGRGYEQYF
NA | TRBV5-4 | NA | CASSLGTGVWVYEQYF
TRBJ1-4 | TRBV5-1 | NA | CASSWGDRVNEKLFF
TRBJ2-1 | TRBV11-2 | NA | CASSLDIGAGGANNEQFF